This T cell receptor beta chain was sequenced in a study of PD-1 blockade in classical Hodgkin lymphoma. In the study overall: Nivolumab was administered to patients intravenously at 3 mg/kg every 2 weeks.

Trimming cost V 2 bases and J 9 bases; bases outside gene matches: 4. Germline loops: CDR1 SGHDT, CDR2 YYEEEE. This CDR3 region has 15 residues. Concerning this clone: Its antigen is undetermined.

Study results and limitations: TCR diversity at baseline was reported to be reduced in newly diagnosed patients relative to healthy donors.

After autologous stem cell transplantation all patients relapsed, and prior brentuximab vedotin exposure differed between cohorts. The patients, who had relapsed/refractory classical Hodgkin lymphoma, achieved best responses of complete response, partial response or progressive disease. Data came from immunoSEQ multiplex PCR; TCRdb stores just in-frame clones and leaves some out. The top ten clones hold 4.5% to 6.5% of a sample with 40,000 or so clones, approximately 90% of them seen once. This sequence joins TRBV5-6 and TRBJ2-2; 13 bases agree with TRBD2. The receptor comes from a human donor with classical Hodgkin lymphoma. This material consisted of peripheral blood mononuclear cells (PBMCs), taken before the second cycle of nivolumab. The DNA for the CDR3 is TGTGCCAGCAGCTTAAGGACTAGCGGGAGTTGGGAGCTGTTTTTT. Translated, it gives CASSLRTSGSWELFF.